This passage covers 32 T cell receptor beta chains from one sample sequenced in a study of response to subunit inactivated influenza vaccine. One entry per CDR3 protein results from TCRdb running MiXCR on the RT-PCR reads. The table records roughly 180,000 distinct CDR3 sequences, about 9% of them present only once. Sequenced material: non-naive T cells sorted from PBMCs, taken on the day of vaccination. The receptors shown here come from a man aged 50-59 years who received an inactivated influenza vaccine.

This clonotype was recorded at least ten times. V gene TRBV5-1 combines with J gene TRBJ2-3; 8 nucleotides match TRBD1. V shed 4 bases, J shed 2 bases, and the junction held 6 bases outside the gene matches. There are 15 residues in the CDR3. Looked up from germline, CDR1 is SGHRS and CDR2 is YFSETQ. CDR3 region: CASSQDRASTDTQYF. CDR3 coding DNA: TGCGCCAGCAGCCAGGACAGGGCCTCCACAGATACGCAGTATTTT.

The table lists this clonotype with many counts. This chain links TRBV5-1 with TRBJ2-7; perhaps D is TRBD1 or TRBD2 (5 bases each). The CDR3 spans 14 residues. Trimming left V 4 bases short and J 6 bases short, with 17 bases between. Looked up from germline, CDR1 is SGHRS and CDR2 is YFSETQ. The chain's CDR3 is CASSIGTARAEQYF. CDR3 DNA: TGCGCCAGCAGCATTGGGACGGCTCGGGCCGAGCAGTACTTC.

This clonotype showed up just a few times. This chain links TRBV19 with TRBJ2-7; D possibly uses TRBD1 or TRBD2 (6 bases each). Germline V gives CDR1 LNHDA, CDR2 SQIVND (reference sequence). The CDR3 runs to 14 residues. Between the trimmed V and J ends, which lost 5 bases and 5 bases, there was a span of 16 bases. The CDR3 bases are TGTGCCAGTAGTGTCACGGGGGCGGGGAACGAGCAGTACTTC. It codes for CASSVTGAGNEQYF.

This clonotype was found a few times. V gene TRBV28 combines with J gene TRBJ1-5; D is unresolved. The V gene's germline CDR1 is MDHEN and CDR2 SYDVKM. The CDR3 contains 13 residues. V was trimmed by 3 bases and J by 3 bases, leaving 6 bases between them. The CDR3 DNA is TGTGCCAGCAGTTTGCACATCAATCAGCCCCAGCATTTT. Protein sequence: CASSLHINQPQHF.

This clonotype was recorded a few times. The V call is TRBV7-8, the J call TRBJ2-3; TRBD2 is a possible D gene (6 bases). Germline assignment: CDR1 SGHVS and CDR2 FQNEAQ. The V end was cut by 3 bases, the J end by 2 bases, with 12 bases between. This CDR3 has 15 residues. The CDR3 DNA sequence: TGTGCCAGCAGCTTTAAAAGGACTAACACAGATACGCAGTATTTT. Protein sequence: CASSFKRTNTDTQYF.

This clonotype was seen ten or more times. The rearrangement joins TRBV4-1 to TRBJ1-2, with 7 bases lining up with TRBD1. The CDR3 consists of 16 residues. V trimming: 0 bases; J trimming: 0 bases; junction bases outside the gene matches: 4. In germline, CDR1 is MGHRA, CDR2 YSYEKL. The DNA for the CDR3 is TGCGCCAGCAGCCAAGAACCGGGACAGACTAACTATGGCTACACCTTC. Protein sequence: CASSQEPGQTNYGYTF.

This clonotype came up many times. In nucleotides, the CDR3 is TGTGCCAGCACCTTAGGCCCCGGGACAGGCATAGTCTATGGCTACACCTTC. It encodes CASTLGPGTGIVYGYTF. V is TRBV12-3 or TRBV12-4 and J is TRBJ1-2; 8 nucleotides line up with TRBD1. V shed 7 bases, J shed 4 bases, and the junction held 17 bases outside the gene matches. CDR3 size: 17 residues.

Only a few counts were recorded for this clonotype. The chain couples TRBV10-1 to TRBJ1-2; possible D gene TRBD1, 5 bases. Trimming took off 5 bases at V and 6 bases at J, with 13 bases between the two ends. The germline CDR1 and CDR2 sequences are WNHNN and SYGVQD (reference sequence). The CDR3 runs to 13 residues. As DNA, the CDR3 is TGCGCCAGCAGTCGACAGCCCACGGATGGCTACACCTTC. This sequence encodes CASSRQPTDGYTF.

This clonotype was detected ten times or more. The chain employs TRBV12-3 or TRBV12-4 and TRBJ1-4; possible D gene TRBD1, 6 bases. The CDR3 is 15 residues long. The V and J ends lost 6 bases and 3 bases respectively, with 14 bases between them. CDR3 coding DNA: TGTGCCAGCAGCCCTACCGGGGGCCCTAATGAAAAACTGTTTTTT. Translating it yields CASSPTGGPNEKLFF.

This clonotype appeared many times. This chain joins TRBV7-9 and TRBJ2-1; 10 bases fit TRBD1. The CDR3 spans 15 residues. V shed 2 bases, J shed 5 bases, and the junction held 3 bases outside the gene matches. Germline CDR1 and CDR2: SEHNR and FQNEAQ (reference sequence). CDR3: CASSLWTGGDNEQFF. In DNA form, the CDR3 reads TGTGCCAGCAGCTTATGGACAGGGGGGGACAATGAGCAGTTCTTC.

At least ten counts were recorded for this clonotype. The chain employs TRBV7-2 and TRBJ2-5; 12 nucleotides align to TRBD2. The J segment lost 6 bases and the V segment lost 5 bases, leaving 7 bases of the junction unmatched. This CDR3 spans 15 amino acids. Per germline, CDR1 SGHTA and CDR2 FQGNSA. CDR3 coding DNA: TGTGCCAGCAGCACTCTAGCGGGAGGGCCGAAGACCCAGTACTTC. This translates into CASSTLAGGPKTQYF.

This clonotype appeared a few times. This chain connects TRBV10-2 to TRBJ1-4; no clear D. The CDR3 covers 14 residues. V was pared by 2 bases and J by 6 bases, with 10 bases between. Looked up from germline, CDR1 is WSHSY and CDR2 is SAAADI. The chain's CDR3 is CASSENRRDEKLFF. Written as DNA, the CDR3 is TGCGCCAGCAGTGAGAACCGGCGAGATGAAAAACTGTTTTTT.

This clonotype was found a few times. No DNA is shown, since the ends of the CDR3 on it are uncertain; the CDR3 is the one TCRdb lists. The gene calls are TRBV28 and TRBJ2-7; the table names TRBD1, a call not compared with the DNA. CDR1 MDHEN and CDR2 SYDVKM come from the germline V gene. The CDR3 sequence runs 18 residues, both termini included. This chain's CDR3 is CASSTSGTGIIHSYEQYF.

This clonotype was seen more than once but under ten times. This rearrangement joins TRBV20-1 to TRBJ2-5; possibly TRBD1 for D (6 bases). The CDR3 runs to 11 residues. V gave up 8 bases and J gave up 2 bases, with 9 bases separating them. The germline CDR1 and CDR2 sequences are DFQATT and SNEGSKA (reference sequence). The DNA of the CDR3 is TGCAGTTCTCAGGGGCAAGAGACCCAGTACTTC. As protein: CSSQGQETQYF.

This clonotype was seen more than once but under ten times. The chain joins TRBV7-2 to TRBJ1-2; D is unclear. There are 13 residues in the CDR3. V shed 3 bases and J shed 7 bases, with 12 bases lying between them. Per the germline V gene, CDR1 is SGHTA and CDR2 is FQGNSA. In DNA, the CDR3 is TGTGCCAGCAGCTTGGCCTCGTCGGTTGGCTACACCTTC. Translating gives CASSLASSVGYTF.

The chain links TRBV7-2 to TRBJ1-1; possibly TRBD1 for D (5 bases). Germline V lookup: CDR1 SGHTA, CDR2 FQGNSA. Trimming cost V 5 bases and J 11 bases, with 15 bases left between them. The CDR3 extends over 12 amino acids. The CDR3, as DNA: TGTGCCAGCAGCCGGGGGGTGGGTGTCGCTTTCTTT. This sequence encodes CASSRGVGVAFF.

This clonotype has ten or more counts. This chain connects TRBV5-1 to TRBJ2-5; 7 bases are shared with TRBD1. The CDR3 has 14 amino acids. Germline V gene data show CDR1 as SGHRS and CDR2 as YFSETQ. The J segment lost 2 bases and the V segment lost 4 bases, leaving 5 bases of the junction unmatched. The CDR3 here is CASSPTGSQETQYF. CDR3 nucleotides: TGCGCCAGCAGCCCGACAGGGTCGCAAGAGACCCAGTACTTC.

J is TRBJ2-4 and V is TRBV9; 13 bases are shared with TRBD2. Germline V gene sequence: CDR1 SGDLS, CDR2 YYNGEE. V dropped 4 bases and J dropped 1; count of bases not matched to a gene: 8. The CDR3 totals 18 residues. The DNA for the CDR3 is TGTGCCAGCAGCCGGGGACTAGCGGGGTTGTTGGCCAAAAACATTCAGTACTTC. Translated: CASSRGLAGLLAKNIQYF.

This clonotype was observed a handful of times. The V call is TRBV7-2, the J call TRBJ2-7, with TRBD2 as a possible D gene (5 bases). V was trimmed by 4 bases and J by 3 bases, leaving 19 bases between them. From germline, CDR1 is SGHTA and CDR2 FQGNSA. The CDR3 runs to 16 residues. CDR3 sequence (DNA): TGTGCCAGCAGCTCCACATTTTCCGCGGGTCGCTACGAGCAGTACTTC. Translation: CASSSTFSAGRYEQYF.

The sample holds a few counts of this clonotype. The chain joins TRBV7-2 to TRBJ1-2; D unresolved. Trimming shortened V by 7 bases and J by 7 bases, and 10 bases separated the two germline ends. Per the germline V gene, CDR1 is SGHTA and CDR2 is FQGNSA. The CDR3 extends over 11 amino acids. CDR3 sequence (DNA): TGTGCCAGCACGACGGCGGGTGGCTACACCTTC. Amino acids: CASTTAGGYTF.

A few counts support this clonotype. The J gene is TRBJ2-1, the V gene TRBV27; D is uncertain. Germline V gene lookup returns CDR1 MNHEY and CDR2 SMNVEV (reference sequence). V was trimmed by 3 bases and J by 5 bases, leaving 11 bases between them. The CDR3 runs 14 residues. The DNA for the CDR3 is TGTGCCAGCAGTTTCCGCCTAGGTAACAATGAGCAGTTCTTC. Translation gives CASSFRLGNNEQFF.

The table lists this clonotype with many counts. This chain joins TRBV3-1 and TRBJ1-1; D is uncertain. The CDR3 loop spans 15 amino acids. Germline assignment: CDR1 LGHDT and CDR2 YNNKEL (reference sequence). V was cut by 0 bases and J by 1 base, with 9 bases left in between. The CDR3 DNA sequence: TGTGCCAGCAGCCAAGATTACAGTACGAACACTGAAGCTTTCTTT. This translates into CASSQDYSTNTEAFF. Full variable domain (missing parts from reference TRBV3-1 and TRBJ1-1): DTAVSQTPKYLVTQMGNDKSIKCEQNLGHDTMYWYKQDSKKFLKIMFSYNNKELIINETVPNRFSPKSPDKAHLNLHINSLELGDSAVYFCASSQDYSTNTEAFFGQGTRLTVV.

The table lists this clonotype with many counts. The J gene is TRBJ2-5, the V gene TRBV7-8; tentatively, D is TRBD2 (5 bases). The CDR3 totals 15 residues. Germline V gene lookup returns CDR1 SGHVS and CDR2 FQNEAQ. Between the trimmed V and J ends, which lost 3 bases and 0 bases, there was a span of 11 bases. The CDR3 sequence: CASSFGEGYQETQYF. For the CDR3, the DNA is TGTGCCAGCAGCTTTGGAGAGGGTTACCAAGAGACCCAGTACTTC.

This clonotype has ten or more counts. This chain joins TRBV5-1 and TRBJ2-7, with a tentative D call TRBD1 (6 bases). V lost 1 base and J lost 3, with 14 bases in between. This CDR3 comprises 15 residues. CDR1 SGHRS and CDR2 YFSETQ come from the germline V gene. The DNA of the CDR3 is TGCGCCAGCAGCTTGAGGGCAGGGGTACTCTACGAGCAGTACTTC. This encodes CASSLRAGVLYEQYF.

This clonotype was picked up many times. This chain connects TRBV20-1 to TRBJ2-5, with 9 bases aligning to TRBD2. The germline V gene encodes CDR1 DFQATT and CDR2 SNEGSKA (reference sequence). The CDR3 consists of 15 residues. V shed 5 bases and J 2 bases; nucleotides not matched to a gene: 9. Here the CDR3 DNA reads TGCAGTGCTCGTAGCGGGAGCGGTCCTCAAGAGACCCAGTACTTC. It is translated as CSARSGSGPQETQYF.

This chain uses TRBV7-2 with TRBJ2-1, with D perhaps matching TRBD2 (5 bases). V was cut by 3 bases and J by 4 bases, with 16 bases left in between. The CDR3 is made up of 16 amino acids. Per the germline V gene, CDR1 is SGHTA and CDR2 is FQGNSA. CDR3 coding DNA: TGTGCCAGCAGCTTCCCCGGACGGACTCTTTACAATGAGCAGTTCTTC. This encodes CASSFPGRTLYNEQFF.

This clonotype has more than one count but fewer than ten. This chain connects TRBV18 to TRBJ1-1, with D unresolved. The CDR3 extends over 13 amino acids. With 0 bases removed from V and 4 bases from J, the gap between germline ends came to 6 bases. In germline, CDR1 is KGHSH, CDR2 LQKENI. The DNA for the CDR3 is TGTGCCAGCTCACCACCTGGGTTCACTGAAGCTTTCTTT. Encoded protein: CASSPPGFTEAFF. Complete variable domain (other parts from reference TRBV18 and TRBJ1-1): NAGVMQNPRHLVRRRGQEARLRCSPMKGHSHVYWYRQLPEEGLKFMVYLQKENIIDESGMPKERFSAEFPKEGPSILRIQQVVRGDSAAYFCASSPPGFTEAFFGQGTRLTVV.

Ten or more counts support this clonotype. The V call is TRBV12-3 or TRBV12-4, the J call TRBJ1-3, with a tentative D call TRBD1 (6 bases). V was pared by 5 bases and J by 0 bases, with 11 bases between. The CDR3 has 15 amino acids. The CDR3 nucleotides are TGTGCCAGCAGTCGACAGGCCCTCTCTGGAAACACCATATATTTT. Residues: CASSRQALSGNTIYF.

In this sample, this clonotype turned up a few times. The CDR3 loop is CASSPQSGGGPSYNEQFF. CDR3 DNA: TGTGCCAGCAGCCCTCAGAGCGGAGGGGGGCCTTCCTACAATGAGCAGTTCTTC. The V gene is TRBV11-1, the J gene TRBJ2-1; D tentatively reads TRBD1 or TRBD2 (6 bases each). CDR3 length equals 18 residues. Germline V gives CDR1 SGHAT, CDR2 FQDESV (reference sequence). Trimming took 5 bases from V and 1 from J, leaving 21 bases between them.

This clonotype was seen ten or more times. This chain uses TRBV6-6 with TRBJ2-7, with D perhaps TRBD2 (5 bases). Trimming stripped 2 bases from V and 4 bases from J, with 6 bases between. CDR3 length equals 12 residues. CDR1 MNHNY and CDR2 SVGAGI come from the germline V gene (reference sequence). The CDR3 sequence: CASSYRGYEQYF. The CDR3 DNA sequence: TGTGCCAGCAGTTACCGGGGTTACGAGCAGTACTTC.

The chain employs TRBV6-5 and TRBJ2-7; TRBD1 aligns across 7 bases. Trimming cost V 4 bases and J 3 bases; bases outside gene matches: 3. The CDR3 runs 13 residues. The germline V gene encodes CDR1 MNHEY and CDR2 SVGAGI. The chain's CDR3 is CASSFDRDYEQYF. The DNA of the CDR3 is TGTGCCAGCAGTTTTGACAGGGACTACGAGCAGTACTTC.

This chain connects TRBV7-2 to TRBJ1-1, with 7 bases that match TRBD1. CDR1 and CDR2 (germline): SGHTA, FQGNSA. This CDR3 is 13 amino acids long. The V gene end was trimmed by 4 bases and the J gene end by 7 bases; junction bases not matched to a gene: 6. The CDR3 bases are TGTGCCAGCAGCTCCGGACAGGTCCATGAAGCTTTCTTT. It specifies CASSSGQVHEAFF.